The 20 T cell receptor beta chains in this list originate from one sample, sequenced in a study of blood T cell repertoires in COVID-19. TCRdb keeps only in-frame clones here, not all; method: immunoSEQ multiplex PCR. The sample includes approximately 300,000 clones, around nine tenths of them seen just once. Sequenced sample: PBMCs or T cells enriched from blood (not recorded which). These receptor sequences come from a woman younger than 30 who had recovered from COVID-19.

This clone was recorded a few times. V usage is TRBV29-1 and J usage is TRBJ1-5; a possible D gene is TRBD1 (5 bases). This CDR3 comprises 13 residues. Trimming stripped 4 bases from V and 3 bases from J, with 10 bases between. Germline V CDR1 and CDR2: SQVTM, ANQGSEA. The CDR3 DNA follows: TGCAGCGTTGGCGGGGCCTTCAATCAGCCCCAGCATTTT. Translation gives CSVGGAFNQPQHF.

This chain connects TRBV7-8 to TRBJ1-5; the D is unclear. Trimming took off 2 bases at V and 6 bases at J, with 8 bases between the two ends. This CDR3 comprises 13 residues. CDR1 is SGHVS and CDR2 is FQNEAQ in the germline V gene. This chain's CDR3 is CASSLRWAQPQHF. CDR3 sequence (DNA): TGTGCCAGCAGCTTACGGTGGGCTCAGCCCCAGCATTTT.

V gene TRBV11-2 combines with J gene TRBJ2-1; the match to TRBD2 covers 7 bases. CDR3 length: 15 residues. Germline values: CDR1 SGHAT, CDR2 FQNNGV. Trimming removed 5 bases from V and 7 bases from J; junction bases left unmatched: 11. The CDR3 nucleotides read TGTGCCAGCAGCCTCCGACTAGAGGGAGGGAATGAGCAGTTCTTC. This gives the protein CASSLRLEGGNEQFF.

The chain combines TRBV10-3 with TRBJ2-3, with 12 bases aligning to TRBD2. V gave up 10 bases and J gave up 3 bases; unmatched junction bases: 11. CDR1 is ENHRY, CDR2 SYGVKD, per germline. The CDR3 spans 16 residues. The CDR3 DNA is TGTGCCACCGAGACTAGCGGGAGCAGTATGACAGATACGCAGTATTTT. Protein sequence: CATETSGSSMTDTQYF.

V is TRBV9 and J is TRBJ1-6; the match to TRBD1 covers 11 bases. The ends lost 2 bases at V and 3 bases at J; junction bases unmatched: 4. Germline V lookup: CDR1 SGDLS, CDR2 YYNGEE. The CDR3 totals 17 residues. CDR3 protein: CASSVAGTGGYNSPLHF. As DNA, the CDR3 is TGTGCCAGCAGCGTGGCCGGGACAGGGGGCTATAATTCACCCCTCCACTTT.

This chain joins TRBV7-2 and TRBJ2-3; TRBD2 agrees at 11 bases. This CDR3 is built from 17 residues. V lost 1 base and J lost 4; bases outside the gene matches: 7. In germline, CDR1 is SGHTA, CDR2 FQGNSA. The CDR3 nucleotides read TGTGCCAGCAGCTTAGTGAGTCAACTAGCGGGGGCAGATACGCAGTATTTT. Its protein is CASSLVSQLAGADTQYF. Filled out from reference TRBV7-2 and TRBJ2-3, the complete variable domain reads GAGVSQSPSNKVTEKGKDVELRCDPISGHTALYWYRQSLGQGLEFLIYFQGNSAPDKSGLPSDRFSAERTGGSVSTLTIQRTQQEDSAVYLCASSLVSQLAGADTQYFGPGTRLTVL.

The V and J genes are TRBV7-2 and TRBJ2-2; TRBD1 aligns across 7 bases. Germline V lookup: CDR1 SGHTA, CDR2 FQGNSA. Losses at the gene ends were 4 bases for V and 9 bases for J; bases not matched to a gene: 5. The CDR3 spans 13 residues. The CDR3 here is CASSSETGRELFF. The DNA for the CDR3 is TGTGCCAGCAGCTCCGAGACAGGGAGGGAGCTGTTTTTT.

The rearrangement joins TRBV18 to TRBJ2-2; D uncertain. Germline lookup yields CDR1 KGHSH and CDR2 LQKENI. The CDR3 runs to 15 residues. Trimming pared 2 bases from V and 1 base from J, leaving 8 bases between. The CDR3 spells CASSPSPGNTGELFF. CDR3 coding DNA: TGTGCCAGCTCACCAAGTCCGGGGAACACCGGGGAGCTGTTTTTT. Together with reference TRBV18 and TRBJ2-2, the CDR3 gives the full variable domain: NAGVMQNPRHLVRRRGQEARLRCSPMKGHSHVYWYRQLPEEGLKFMVYLQKENIIDESGMPKERFSAEFPKEGPSILRIQQVVRGDSAAYFCASSPSPGNTGELFFGEGSRLTVL.

This clone appeared a single time. V is TRBV28 and J is TRBJ1-1; D uncertain. V lost 6 bases and J lost 2, with 16 bases in between. CDR3 length equals 15 residues. CDR1 is MDHEN and CDR2 is SYDVKM in the germline V gene. For the CDR3, the DNA is TGTGCCAGCAGGTGGGGAGGGTTTGGAAACACTGAAGCTTTCTTT. Protein: CASRWGGFGNTEAFF.

This chain links TRBV30 with TRBJ1-2, with 9 nucleotides matching TRBD1. Germline loops: CDR1 GTSNPN, CDR2 SVGIG (reference sequence). The ends lost 2 bases at V and 7 bases at J; junction bases unmatched: 8. The CDR3 loop spans 14 amino acids. CDR3 DNA sequence: TGTGCCTGGAGTTTTCCTGGGACAGGGAGTGGCTACACCTTC. Translated, it gives CAWSFPGTGSGYTF.

The rearrangement joins TRBV28 to TRBJ1-4; 7 bases agree with TRBD1. The V gene end was trimmed by 8 bases and the J gene end by 3 bases; junction bases not matched to a gene: 12. CDR1 and CDR2 from the germline V gene are MDHEN and SYDVKM. This CDR3 is built from 16 residues. CDR3 loop: CASGDRGSEANEKLFF. CDR3 DNA: TGTGCCAGCGGGGACAGAGGATCGGAAGCTAATGAAAAACTGTTTTTT.

The chain recombines TRBV20-1 with TRBJ1-5; D is unclear. The CDR3 loop spans 14 amino acids. V lost 3 bases to trimming and J lost 0 bases, with 9 bases between them. Germline V gene sequence: CDR1 DFQATT, CDR2 SNEGSKA (reference sequence). CDR3 in amino acids: CSASPGYSNQPQHF. In nucleotides, the CDR3 is TGCAGTGCTAGTCCCGGGTATAGCAATCAGCCCCAGCATTTT.

The chain employs TRBV30 and TRBJ2-2; the match to TRBD2 covers 7 bases. The CDR3 consists of 14 residues. Germline values: CDR1 GTSNPN, CDR2 SVGIG (reference sequence). Trimming at V came to 5 bases and at J to 1 base, leaving 4 bases not matched to a gene. CDR3 sequence reads: CAWWEGWNTGELFF. DNA for the CDR3: TGTGCCTGGTGGGAGGGATGGAACACCGGGGAGCTGTTTTTT.

The genes are TRBV7-9 and TRBJ2-1; D possibly corresponds to TRBD2 (5 bases). The germline gives CDR1 SEHNR, CDR2 FQNEAQ (reference sequence). The CDR3 length is 13 residues. The V gene lost 7 bases and the J gene lost 7 bases, with 14 bases spanning the gap. CDR3 loop: CASTQAGKNEQFF. In DNA, the CDR3 is TGTGCCAGCACCCAGGCCGGGAAAAATGAGCAGTTCTTC.

The rearrangement links TRBV5-1 to TRBJ1-1; TRBD1 is a possible D gene (6 bases). V was trimmed by 4 bases and J by 1 base, leaving 26 bases between them. CDR1 is SGHRS, CDR2 YFSETQ, per germline. The CDR3 runs to 19 residues. CDR3 DNA: TGCGCCAGCAGCCCATACAGACAACTGACAGCAGGGGAGAACACTGAAGCTTTCTTT. Translating it yields CASSPYRQLTAGENTEAFF.

DNA for the CDR3: TGTGCCGGATCGAGGACAAGATGGGCCACAGATACGCAGTATTTT. Its translation: CAGSRTRWATDTQYF. V and J are TRBV30 and TRBJ2-3; a possible D gene is TRBD1 (5 bases). Germline CDR1 and CDR2: GTSNPN and SVGIG (reference sequence). Trimming left V 8 bases short and J 2 bases short, with 20 bases between. The CDR3 spans 15 residues.

The chain recombines TRBV28 with TRBJ2-5, with D unresolved. The CDR3 spans 15 residues. Germline assignment: CDR1 MDHEN and CDR2 SYDVKM. V dropped 2 bases and J dropped 1 base, with 11 bases sitting between them. CDR3 DNA: TGTGCCAGCAGTTTAGGAGACCTCCTCCAAGAGACCCAGTACTTC. Translating it yields CASSLGDLLQETQYF.

The chain is built from TRBV3-1 (or the pseudogene TRBV3-2) and TRBJ1-2, with TRBD1 identical over 7 bases. V dropped 8 bases and J dropped 2; count of bases not matched to a gene: 2. Per germline, CDR1 LGHDT and CDR2 YNNKEL (reference sequence). The CDR3 length is 12 residues. The CDR3 spells CASRDRNYGYTF. Here the CDR3 DNA reads TGTGCCAGCCGGGACAGAAACTATGGCTACACCTTC.

V and J are TRBV15 and TRBJ1-1; 9 positions agree with TRBD1. The germline V gene encodes CDR1 LNHNV and CDR2 YYDKDF (reference sequence). The V gene end was trimmed by 4 bases and the J gene end by 0 bases; junction bases not matched to a gene: 9. The CDR3 has 17 amino acids. CDR3: CATSKIGQGRLNTEAFF. Written as DNA, the CDR3 is TGTGCCACCAGCAAGATAGGACAGGGGCGACTGAACACTGAAGCTTTCTTT.

The chain employs TRBV28 and TRBJ2-6; the D gene is possibly TRBD1 (6 bases). Germline V lookup: CDR1 MDHEN, CDR2 SYDVKM. V was cut by 2 bases and J by 2 bases, with 7 bases left in between. The CDR3 is 15 amino acids. CDR3 nucleotides: TGTGCCAGCAGTTTAGGGGGCGCTGGGGCCAACGTCCTGACTTTC. It specifies CASSLGGAGANVLTF.